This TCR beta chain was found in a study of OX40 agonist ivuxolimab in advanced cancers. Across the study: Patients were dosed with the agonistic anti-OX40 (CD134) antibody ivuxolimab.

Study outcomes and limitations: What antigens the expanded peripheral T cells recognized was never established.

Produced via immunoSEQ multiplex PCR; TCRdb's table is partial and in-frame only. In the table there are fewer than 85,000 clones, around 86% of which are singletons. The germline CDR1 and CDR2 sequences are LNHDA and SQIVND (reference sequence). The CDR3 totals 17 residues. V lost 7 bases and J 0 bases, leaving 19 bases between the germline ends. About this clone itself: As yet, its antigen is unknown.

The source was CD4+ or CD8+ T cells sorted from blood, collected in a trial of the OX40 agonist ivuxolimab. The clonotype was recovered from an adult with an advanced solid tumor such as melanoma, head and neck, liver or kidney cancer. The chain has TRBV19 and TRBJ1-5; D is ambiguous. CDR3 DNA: TGTGCCAGTACCCAAAACGCGGTCCTCTATAGCAATCAGCCCCAGCATTTT. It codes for CASTQNAVLYSNQPQHF.